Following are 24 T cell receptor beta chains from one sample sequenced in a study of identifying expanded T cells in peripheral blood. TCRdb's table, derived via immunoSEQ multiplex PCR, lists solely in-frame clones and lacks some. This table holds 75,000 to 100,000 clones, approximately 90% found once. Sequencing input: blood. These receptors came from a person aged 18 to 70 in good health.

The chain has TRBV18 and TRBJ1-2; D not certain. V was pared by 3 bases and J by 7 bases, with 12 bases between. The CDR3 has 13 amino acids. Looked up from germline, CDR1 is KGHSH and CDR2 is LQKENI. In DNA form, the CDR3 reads TGTGCCAGCTCACCCACTGCGGGAACTGGCTACACCTTC. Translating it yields CASSPTAGTGYTF. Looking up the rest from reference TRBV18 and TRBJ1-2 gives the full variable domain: NAGVMQNPRHLVRRRGQEARLRCSPMKGHSHVYWYRQLPEEGLKFMVYLQKENIIDESGMPKERFSAEFPKEGPSILRIQQVVRGDSAAYFCASSPTAGTGYTFGSGTRLTVV.

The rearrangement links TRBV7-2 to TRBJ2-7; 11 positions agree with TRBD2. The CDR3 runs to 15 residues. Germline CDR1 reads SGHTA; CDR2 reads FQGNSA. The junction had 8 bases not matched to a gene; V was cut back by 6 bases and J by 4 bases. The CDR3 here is CASRPLAGGWYEQYF. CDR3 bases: TGTGCCAGCAGACCTCTAGCGGGGGGATGGTACGAGCAGTACTTC.

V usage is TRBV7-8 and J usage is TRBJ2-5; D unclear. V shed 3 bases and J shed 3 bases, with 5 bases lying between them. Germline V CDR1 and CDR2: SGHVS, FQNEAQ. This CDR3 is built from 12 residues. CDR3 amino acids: CASSFSEETQYF. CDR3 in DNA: TGTGCCAGCAGCTTCTCCGAAGAGACCCAGTACTTC.

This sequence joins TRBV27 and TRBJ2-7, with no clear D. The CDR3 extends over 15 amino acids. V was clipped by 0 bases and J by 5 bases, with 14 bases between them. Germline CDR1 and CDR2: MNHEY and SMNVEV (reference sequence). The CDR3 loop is CASSLSVSKLHEQYF. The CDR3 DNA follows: TGTGCCAGCAGTTTATCCGTATCGAAACTCCACGAGCAGTACTTC.

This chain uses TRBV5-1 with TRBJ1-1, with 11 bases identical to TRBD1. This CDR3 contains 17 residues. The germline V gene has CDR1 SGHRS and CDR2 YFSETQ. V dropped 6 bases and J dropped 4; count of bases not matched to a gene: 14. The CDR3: CASTSNPGTGGRTEAFF. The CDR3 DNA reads TGCGCCAGCACCTCCAACCCCGGGACAGGGGGGCGCACTGAAGCTTTCTTT.

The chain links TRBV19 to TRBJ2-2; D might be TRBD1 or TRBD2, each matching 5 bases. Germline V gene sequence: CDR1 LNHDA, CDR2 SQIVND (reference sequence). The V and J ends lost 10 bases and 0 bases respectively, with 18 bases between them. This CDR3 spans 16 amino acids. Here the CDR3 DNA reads TGTGCCACCTGCCCACGGGACGGAACGAACACCGGGGAGCTGTTTTTT. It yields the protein CATCPRDGTNTGELFF.

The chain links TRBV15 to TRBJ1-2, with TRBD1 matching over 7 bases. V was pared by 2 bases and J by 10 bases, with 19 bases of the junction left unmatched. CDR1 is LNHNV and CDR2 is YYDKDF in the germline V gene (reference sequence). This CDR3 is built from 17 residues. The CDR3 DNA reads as TGTGCCACCAGCAGACCGTACAGGGGACGTGCCCACTTCTACTACACCTTC. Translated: CATSRPYRGRAHFYYTF.

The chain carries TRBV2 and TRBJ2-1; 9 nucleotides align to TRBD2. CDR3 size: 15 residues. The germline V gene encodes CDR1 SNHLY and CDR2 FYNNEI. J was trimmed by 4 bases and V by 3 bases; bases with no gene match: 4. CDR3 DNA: TGTGCCAGCAGTGACCTAGCGGGGAAGTACAATGAGCAGTTCTTC. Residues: CASSDLAGKYNEQFF.

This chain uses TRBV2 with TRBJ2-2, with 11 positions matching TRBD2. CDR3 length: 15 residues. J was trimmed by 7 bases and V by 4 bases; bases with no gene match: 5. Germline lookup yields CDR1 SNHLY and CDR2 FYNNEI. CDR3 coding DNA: TGTGCCAGCAGTGCCAATAGCGGGAGGGACGGGGAGCTGTTTTTT. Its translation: CASSANSGRDGELFF.

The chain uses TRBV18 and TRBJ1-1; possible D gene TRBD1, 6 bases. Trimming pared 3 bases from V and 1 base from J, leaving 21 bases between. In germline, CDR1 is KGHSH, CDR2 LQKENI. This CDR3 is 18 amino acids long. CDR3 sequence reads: CASSPLGGTQKPNTEAFF. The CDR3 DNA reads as TGTGCCAGCTCACCTCTCGGGGGGACACAAAAACCGAACACTGAAGCTTTCTTT.

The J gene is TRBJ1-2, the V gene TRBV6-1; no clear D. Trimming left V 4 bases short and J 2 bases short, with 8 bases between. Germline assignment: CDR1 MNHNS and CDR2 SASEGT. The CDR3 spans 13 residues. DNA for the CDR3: TGTGCCAGCAGTGTGGACGGAAACTATGGCTACACCTTC. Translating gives CASSVDGNYGYTF.

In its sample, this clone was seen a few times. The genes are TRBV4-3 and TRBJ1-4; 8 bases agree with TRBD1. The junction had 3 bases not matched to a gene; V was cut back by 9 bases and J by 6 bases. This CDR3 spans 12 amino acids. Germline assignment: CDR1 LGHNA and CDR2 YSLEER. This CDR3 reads CASSTGDEKLFF. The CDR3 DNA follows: TGCGCCAGTTCGACAGGGGATGAAAAACTGTTTTTT.

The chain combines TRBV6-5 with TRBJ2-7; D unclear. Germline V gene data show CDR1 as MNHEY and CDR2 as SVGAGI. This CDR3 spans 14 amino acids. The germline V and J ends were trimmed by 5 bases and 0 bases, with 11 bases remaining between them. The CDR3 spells CASSRLGGSYEQYF. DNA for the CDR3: TGTGCCAGCAGTCGGTTAGGTGGCTCCTACGAGCAGTACTTC.

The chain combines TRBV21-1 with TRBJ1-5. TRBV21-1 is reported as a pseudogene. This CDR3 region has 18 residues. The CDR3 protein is CASSNLPPLGTGDQPQHF. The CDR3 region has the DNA TGTGCCAGCAGCAATTTGCCCCCGCTCGGGACCGGCGATCAGCCCCAGCATTTT.

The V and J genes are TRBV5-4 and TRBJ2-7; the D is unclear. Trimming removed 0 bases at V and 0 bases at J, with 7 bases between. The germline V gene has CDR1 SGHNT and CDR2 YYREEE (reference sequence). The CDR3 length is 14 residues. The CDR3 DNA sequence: TGTGCCAGCAGCTTGGGGGGTTTCTCCTACGAGCAGTACTTC. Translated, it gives CASSLGGFSYEQYF.

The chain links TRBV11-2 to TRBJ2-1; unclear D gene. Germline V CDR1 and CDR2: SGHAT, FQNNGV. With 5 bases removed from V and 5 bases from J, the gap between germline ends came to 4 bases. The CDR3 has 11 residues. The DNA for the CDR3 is TGTGCCAGCAGCCCGCACAATGAGCAGTTCTTC. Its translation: CASSPHNEQFF.

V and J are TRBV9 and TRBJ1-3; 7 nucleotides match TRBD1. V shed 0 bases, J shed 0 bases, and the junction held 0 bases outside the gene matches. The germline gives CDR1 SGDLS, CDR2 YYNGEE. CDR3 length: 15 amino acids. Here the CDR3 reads CASSVEGASGNTIYF. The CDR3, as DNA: TGTGCCAGCAGCGTAGAGGGGGCCTCTGGAAACACCATATATTTT.

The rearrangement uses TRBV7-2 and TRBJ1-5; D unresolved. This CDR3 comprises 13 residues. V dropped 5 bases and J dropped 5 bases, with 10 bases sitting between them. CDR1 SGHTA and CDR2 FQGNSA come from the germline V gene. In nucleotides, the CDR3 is TGTGCCAGCAGCCAAACCTATTATCAGCCCCAGCATTTT. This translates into CASSQTYYQPQHF.

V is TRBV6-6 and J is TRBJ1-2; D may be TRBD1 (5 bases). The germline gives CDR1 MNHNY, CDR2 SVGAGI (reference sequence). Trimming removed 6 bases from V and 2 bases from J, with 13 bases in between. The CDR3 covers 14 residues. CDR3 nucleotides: TGTGCCAGCAGCTTAGGGACGGCCAACTATGGCTACACCTTC. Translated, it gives CASSLGTANYGYTF.

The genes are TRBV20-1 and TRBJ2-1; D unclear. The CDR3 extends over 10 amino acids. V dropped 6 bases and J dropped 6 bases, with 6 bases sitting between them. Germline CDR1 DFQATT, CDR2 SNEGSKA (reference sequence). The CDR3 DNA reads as TGCAGTGCGTTGGGCAATGAGCAGTTCTTC. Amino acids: CSALGNEQFF.

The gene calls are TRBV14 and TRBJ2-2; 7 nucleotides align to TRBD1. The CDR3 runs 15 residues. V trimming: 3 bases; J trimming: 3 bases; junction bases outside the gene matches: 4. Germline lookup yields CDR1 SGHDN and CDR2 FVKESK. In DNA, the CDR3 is TGTGCCAGCAGCCAGGGACAGACTTACACCGGGGAGCTGTTTTTT. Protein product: CASSQGQTYTGELFF.

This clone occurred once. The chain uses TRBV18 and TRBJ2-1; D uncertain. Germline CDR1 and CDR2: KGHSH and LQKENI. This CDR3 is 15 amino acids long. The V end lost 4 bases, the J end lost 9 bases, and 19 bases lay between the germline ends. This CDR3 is CASSLSLDPPGEQFF. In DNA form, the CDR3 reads TGTGCCAGCTCACTAAGCTTGGACCCACCGGGTGAGCAGTTCTTC.

CDR3 nucleotide sequence: TGTGCCAGCAGTGAATCAGGAGGGGCCCGCACAGATACGCAGTATTTT. Protein sequence: CASSESGGARTDTQYF. The chain is built from TRBV25-1 and TRBJ2-3; TRBD2 is a possible D gene (6 bases). Trimming shortened V by 1 base and J by 1 base, and 12 bases separated the two germline ends. The length of the CDR3 is 16 residues. The germline V gene encodes CDR1 MGHDK and CDR2 SYGVNS.

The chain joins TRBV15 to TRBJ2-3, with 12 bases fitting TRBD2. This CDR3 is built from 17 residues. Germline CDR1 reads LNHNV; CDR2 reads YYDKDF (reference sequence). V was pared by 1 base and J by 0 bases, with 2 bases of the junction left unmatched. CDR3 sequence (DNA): TGTGCCACCAGCAGAGGACTAGCGGGGGCGAGCACAGATACGCAGTATTTT. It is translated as CATSRGLAGASTDTQYF.